Listed here are 16 T cell receptor beta chains from one sample, sequenced in a study of T cells in Graves' hyperthyroidism and ophthalmopathy. Template material for amplifying TCR beta CDR3 regions consisted of RNA transcripts. The study used the HTBI primer set for a first-round RT-PCR of the TCR CDR3. TCRdb ran MiXCR on the multiplex PCR reads and lists one entry per CDR3 protein. The table records hundreds of thousands of distinct CDR3 sequences, about 15% of them present only once. The sequenced sample was blood. The receptors come from a woman in her fifties or sixties with Graves' ophthalmopathy.

This chain uses TRBV29-1 with TRBJ2-1; 14 bases map to TRBD2. CDR1 is SQVTM and CDR2 is ANQGSEA in the germline V gene. The CDR3 loop spans 18 amino acids. Unmatched junction bases numbered 18, after V lost 6 bases and J lost 8 bases. The CDR3 bases are TGCAGCGTCGCAGGGACTAGCGGGAGACGGGCCACTCCGGATGAGCAGTTCTTC. As protein: CSVAGTSGRRATPDEQFF.

The V gene is TRBV4-1, the J gene TRBJ2-1; 11 positions match TRBD2. CDR3 length: 17 amino acids. Unmatched junction bases numbered 4, after V lost 0 bases and J lost 3 bases. Germline CDR1 reads MGHRA; CDR2 reads YSYEKL. CDR3 loop: CASSQDVGTSGYNEQFF. The CDR3 DNA sequence: TGCGCCAGCAGCCAAGATGTGGGGACTAGCGGCTACAATGAGCAGTTCTTC.

This clonotype appeared many times. The V gene is TRBV14, the J gene TRBJ2-3; D gene uncertain. The V end was cut by 4 bases, the J end by 3 bases, with 8 bases between. CDR1 and CDR2 from the germline V gene are SGHDN and FVKESK. This CDR3 contains 13 residues. CDR3: CASSRLQTDTQYF. The CDR3 DNA reads TGTGCCAGCAGCCGCCTACAAACAGATACGCAGTATTTT.

This clonotype was counted at least ten times. This rearrangement joins TRBV6-5 to TRBJ1-2; a possible D gene is TRBD1 (5 bases). Germline V gives CDR1 MNHEY, CDR2 SVGAGI. The V and J ends lost 2 bases and 6 bases respectively, with 13 bases between them. CDR3 length: 14 amino acids. CDR3 sequence (DNA): TGTGCCAGCAGTTACGGCAGGGCATGGGATGGCTACACCTTC. This codes for CASSYGRAWDGYTF.

This clonotype appeared many times. This chain joins TRBV3-1 and TRBJ1-5, with TRBD1 matching over 10 bases. Per the germline V gene, CDR1 is LGHDT and CDR2 is YNNKEL (reference sequence). Trimming removed 5 bases from V and 6 bases from J; junction bases left unmatched: 7. CDR3 length: 15 amino acids. DNA of the CDR3: TGTGCCAGCAGCTTGGGACAGGGGTTCAGTCAGCCCCAGCATTTT. Its translation is CASSLGQGFSQPQHF.

This clonotype has just a few counts. The chain uses TRBV6-2 or TRBV6-3 and TRBJ2-7; no reliable D call. Germline CDR1 is MNHEY and CDR2 is SVGEGT. Between the trimmed V and J ends, which lost 4 bases and 0 bases, there was a span of 13 bases. There are 15 residues in the CDR3. CDR3 nucleotide sequence: TGTGCCAGCAGTTTACGTCCGACCCTCTCCTACGAGCAGTACTTC. Translation: CASSLRPTLSYEQYF.

This clonotype came up many times. The CDR3 DNA sequence: TGTGCCAGCAGCCCCGGGACTAGCAATGAGCAGTTCTTC. Amino acids: CASSPGTSNEQFF. The V and J genes are TRBV12-3 or TRBV12-4 and TRBJ2-1; the match to TRBD2 covers 8 bases. The ends lost 6 bases at V and 6 bases at J; junction bases unmatched: 4. The CDR3 is 13 residues long.

The gene calls are TRBV9 and TRBJ1-2; TRBD1 might be the D (5 bases). V dropped 0 bases and J dropped 5 bases, with 11 bases sitting between them. CDR3 length equals 14 residues. The germline CDR1 and CDR2 sequences are SGDLS and YYNGEE. CDR3 in amino acids: CASSVGSGDYGYTF. In nucleotides, the CDR3 is TGTGCCAGCAGCGTAGGGTCGGGGGATTATGGCTACACCTTC.

This clonotype has ten or more counts. One end of the junction fails to match germline, which may point to a read error. This rearrangement joins TRBV7-7 to TRBJ2-5, with D maybe TRBD2 (8 bases). The CDR3 has 14 amino acids. Germline CDR1 SSHAT, CDR2 FNYEAQ (reference sequence). CDR3 sequence (DNA): TGTGCTAGCAGCTTAGCGGGACAGCAAGAGACCCAGTACTTC. This codes for CASSLAGQQETQYF.

The V and J genes are TRBV5-1 and TRBJ2-1, with 10 nucleotides matching TRBD2. J gave up 5 bases and V 4 bases, and 6 bases lay outside the gene matches. Looked up from germline, CDR1 is SGHRS and CDR2 is YFSETQ. This CDR3 has 15 amino acids. Here the CDR3 reads CASSLLAGANNEQFF. CDR3 nucleotides: TGCGCCAGCAGCCTCCTAGCGGGAGCCAACAATGAGCAGTTCTTC.

This clonotype was recorded at least ten times. The chain employs TRBV11-2 and TRBJ1-1, with unresolved D. This CDR3 has 14 amino acids. Trimming shortened V by 0 bases and J by 1 base, and 6 bases separated the two germline ends. Germline CDR1 reads SGHAT; CDR2 reads FQNNGV. The CDR3 sequence is CASSLDRQNTEAFF. The DNA for the CDR3 is TGTGCCAGCAGCTTAGATCGTCAGAACACTGAAGCTTTCTTT.

This clonotype was seen ten or more times. The chain combines TRBV12-3 or TRBV12-4 with TRBJ2-7, with a weak D call TRBD1 (5 bases). Trimming took 2 bases from V and 3 from J, leaving 11 bases between them. The CDR3 has 14 residues. The CDR3 coding sequence is TGTGCCAGCAGTTTATCTGTTGACAGCTACGAGCAGTACTTC. Translated: CASSLSVDSYEQYF.

This clonotype was detected ten times or more. The chain carries TRBV28 and TRBJ2-5; 10 bases agree with TRBD1. V was pared by 5 bases and J by 5 bases, with 8 bases of the junction left unmatched. The germline V gene has CDR1 MDHEN and CDR2 SYDVKM. The CDR3 loop spans 15 amino acids. The CDR3 sequence: CASSRQRTGGETQYF. Written as DNA, the CDR3 is TGTGCCAGCAGTCGACAACGGACAGGGGGGGAGACCCAGTACTTC.

This clonotype has a count of ten or more. The chain links TRBV12-5 to TRBJ2-2, with D unclear. Germline assignment: CDR1 LGHNT and CDR2 FRNRAP. The CDR3 is 12 residues long. The V gene lost 6 bases and the J gene lost 8 bases, with 10 bases spanning the gap. DNA of the CDR3: TGTGCTAGTGGGGACCCGACAGGGGAGCTGTTTTTT. It is translated as CASGDPTGELFF.

There are many counts of this clonotype. J is TRBJ2-1 and V is TRBV28; the match to TRBD2 covers 9 bases. The trim removed 6 bases at V and 6 bases at J, leaving 9 bases unmatched. The CDR3 is 15 residues long. The germline V gene encodes CDR1 MDHEN and CDR2 SYDVKM. The CDR3 sequence: CASSYSGSGGNEQFF. In DNA form, the CDR3 reads TGTGCCAGCAGCTATAGCGGGAGTGGGGGCAATGAGCAGTTCTTC.

This clonotype has a count of ten or more. The gene calls are TRBV20-1 and TRBJ1-5; 8 positions agree with TRBD1. The germline gives CDR1 DFQATT, CDR2 SNEGSKA (reference sequence). The V gene end was trimmed by 1 base and the J gene end by 6 bases; junction bases not matched to a gene: 8. This CDR3 has 15 residues. The CDR3 bases are TGCAGTGCTAGAGTCCCCAGGGGGCTCGGTCAGCCCCAGCATTTT. Its protein product is CSARVPRGLGQPQHF.